These T cell receptor beta chains were read from a single sample in a study of T cell changes during pregnancy in multiple sclerosis. TCRdb keeps only in-frame clones here, not all; method: immunoSEQ multiplex PCR. Found here are tens of thousands of clones, 85% to 90% of them singletons; the top ten hold roughly 0.58%. This specimen consisted of CD4+ T cells from peripheral blood mononuclear cells, obtained in the first trimester of pregnancy. These receptors originate from a female donor with multiple sclerosis, enrolled in a pregnancy study. Both conserved end residues are part of each CDR3.

>TRBV5-6|TRBJ2-2
CASSLRTGYTGELFF
>TRBV21-1|TRBJ2-7
CASSQEGQGPSYEQYF
>TRBV7-6|TRBJ2-5
CASGGLAVQETQYF
>TRBV28|TRBJ1-1
CASRSERAEAFF
>TRBV2|TRBJ2-2
CASRGLTSTGELFF
>TRBV12-5|TRBJ1-3
CASGSYPGTREGNTIYF
>TRBV14|TRBJ2-7
CASSQNPSGRLEQYF
>TRBV19|TRBJ1-2
CASSDRGGGFYGYTF
>TRBV19|TRBJ2-7
CASSKGGPWVSEQYF
>TRBV7-2|TRBJ2-7
CASSHLAGGTYEQYF
>TRBV25-1|TRBJ1-4
CASSAGAVATNEKLFF
>TRBV5-1|TRBJ1-1
CASSPDMNTEAFF
>TRBV28|TRBJ1-2
CASSSTVYGYTF
>TRBV5-1|TRBJ1-1
CASRHSSTGVITEAFF
>TRBV5-1|TRBJ2-1
CASSRDRGPDEQFF
>TRBV5-4|TRBJ2-7
CASSLGGRGYPEQYF
>TRBV25-1|TRBJ2-7
CASRSRDLNEQYF
>TRBV5-4|TRBJ1-2
CASSLQGSRNYGYTF
>TRBV5-1|TRBJ2-5
CASSLDSRLTIQETQYF
>TRBV19|TRBJ2-2
CASSSRTSGSRNTGELFF
>TRBV30|TRBJ2-7
CAWSVRQGRNEQYF
>TRBV19|TRBJ2-7
CASSSLRQGYEQYF
>TRBV19|TRBJ2-1
CASSMTRFSGDEQFF
>TRBV28|TRBJ2-2
CASSLPRTGAPTGELFF
>TRBV19|TRBJ2-3
CASSIQRGHTDTQYF
>TRBV9|TRBJ2-5
CASSVGTSGSETQYF